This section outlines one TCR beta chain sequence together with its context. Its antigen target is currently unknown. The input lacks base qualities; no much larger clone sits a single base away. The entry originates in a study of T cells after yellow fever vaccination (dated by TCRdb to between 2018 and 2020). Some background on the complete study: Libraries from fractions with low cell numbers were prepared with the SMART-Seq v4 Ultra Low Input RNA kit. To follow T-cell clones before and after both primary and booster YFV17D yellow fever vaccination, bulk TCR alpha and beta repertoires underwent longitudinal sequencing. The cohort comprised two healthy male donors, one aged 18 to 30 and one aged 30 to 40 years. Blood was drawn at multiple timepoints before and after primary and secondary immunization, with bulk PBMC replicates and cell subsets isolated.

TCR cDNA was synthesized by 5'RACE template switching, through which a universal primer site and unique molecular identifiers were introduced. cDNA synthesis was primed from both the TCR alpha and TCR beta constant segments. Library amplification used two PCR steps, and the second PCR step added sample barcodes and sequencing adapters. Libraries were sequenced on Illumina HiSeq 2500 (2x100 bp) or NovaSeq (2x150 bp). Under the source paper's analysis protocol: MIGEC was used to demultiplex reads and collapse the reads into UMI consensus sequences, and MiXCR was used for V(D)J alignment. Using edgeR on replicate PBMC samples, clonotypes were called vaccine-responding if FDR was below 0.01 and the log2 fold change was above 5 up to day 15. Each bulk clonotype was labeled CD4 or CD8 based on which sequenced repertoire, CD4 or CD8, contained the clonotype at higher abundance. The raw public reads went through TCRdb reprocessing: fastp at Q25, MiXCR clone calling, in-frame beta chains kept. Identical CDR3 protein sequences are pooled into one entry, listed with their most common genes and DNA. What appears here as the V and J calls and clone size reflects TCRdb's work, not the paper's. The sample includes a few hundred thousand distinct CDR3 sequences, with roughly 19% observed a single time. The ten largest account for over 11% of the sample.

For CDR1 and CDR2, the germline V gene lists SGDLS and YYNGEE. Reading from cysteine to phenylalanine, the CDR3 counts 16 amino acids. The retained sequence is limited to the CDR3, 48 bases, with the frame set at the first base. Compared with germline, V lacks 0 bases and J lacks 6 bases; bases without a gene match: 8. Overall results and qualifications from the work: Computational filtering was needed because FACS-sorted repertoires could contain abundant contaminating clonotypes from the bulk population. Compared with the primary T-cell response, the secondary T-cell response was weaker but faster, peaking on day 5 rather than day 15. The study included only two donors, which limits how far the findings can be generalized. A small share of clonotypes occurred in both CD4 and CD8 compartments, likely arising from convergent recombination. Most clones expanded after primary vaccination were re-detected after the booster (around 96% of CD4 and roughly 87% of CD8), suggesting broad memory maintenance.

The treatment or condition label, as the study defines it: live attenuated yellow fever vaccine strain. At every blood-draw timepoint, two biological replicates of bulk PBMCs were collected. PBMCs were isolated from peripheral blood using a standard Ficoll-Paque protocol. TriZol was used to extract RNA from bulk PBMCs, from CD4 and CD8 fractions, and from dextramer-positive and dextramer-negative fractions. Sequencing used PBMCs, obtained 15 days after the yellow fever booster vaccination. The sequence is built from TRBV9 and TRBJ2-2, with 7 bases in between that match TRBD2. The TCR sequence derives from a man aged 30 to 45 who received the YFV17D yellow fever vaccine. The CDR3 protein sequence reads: CASSVDPGGPPGELFF. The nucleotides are TGTGCCAGCAGCGTAGATCCGGGGGGTCCGCCCGGGGAGCTGTTTTTT. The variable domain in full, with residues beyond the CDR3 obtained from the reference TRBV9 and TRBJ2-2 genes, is DSGVTQTPKHLITATGQRVTLRCSPRSGDLSVYWYQQSLDQGLQFLIQYYNGEERAKGNILERFSAQQFPDLHSELNLSSLELGDSALYFCASSVDPGGPPGELFFGEGSRLTVL.